The present T cell receptor (beta chain) was sequenced within a study of cytomegalovirus exposure and HLA in healthy donors (dated by TCRdb to 2017 to 2019). Broadly, across the study: An earlier analysis of several hundred of the donors reported 250 to 300 Gb of sequence data and more than 90 million unique TCR beta sequences from 190 million or so T cells. An early release covering 550 to 700 HLA-typed donors comprised 250 to 350 gigabases of sequencing data and around 80 million unique TCR sequences. The genetic ancestry cluster associated with self-reported Caucasian donors included roughly four fifths of the approximately 400 genotyped donors. The study aimed to test whether cataloging public T cell receptors could reveal signatures of past pathogen exposure. The T cell repertoires of some 700 subjects were profiled by immunosequencing and related to cytomegalovirus serostatus. A separate validation cohort of about 110 different subjects was used in addition to the approximately 670-subject first cohort. To predict cytomegalovirus infection status, the study brought together high-throughput TCR immunosequencing, statistical association of individual TCRs with disease status, and machine learning. A later analysis re-examined previously published TCR beta repertoires from hundreds of donors and added high-resolution HLA genotyping to investigate patterns of TCR occurrence. In the later analysis, no new phenotypic data were used to find candidate immune exposures; instead, reliance was placed on TCR beta sequences and their occurrence across donors. To decide whether each TCR beta V gene segment behaved as functional or pseudogenic, an earlier analysis of approximately 600 of the donors relied on high-throughput TCR beta sequencing. Donor age, sex, ethnicity and CMV serostatus were collected together with the repertoire data. A later genetic analysis took genome-wide SNP genotypes for about 65% of the 666 donors and used that subset as a discovery cohort. Every repertoire in the discovery cohort had been generated on one and the same sequencing platform. Both class I and class II loci were covered by HLA typing, at four-digit resolution. Typing coverage differed by locus: A, B, C, DRB1 and DQB1 were typed in about 620-640 donors, DQA1 in about 500, DPA1 in 600 to 610, and DPB1 in around 440. About five DR-DQ haplotypes were treated as single units for association and clustering because of strong linkage in the cohort. Among about 400 genotyped donors of the cohort, an average of around 220,000 unique TCR beta nucleotide sequences was sequenced per donor, of which 15% to 20% were non-productive. On the study overall, not on this receptor specifically: Because some donors lacked HLA typing at each locus, the association tests relied only on the typed subset. Some IMGT-functional V segments, including TRBV6-2 and TRBV6-3, could not be told apart with the 87-base-pair reads, so those segments were excluded. At a false discovery rate of 0.05, a later analysis linked 16,951 TCR beta sequences to specific HLA alleles. A later genetic analysis reported fewer N-insertions in productive TCRs among donors in an Asian-associated ancestry cluster than the approximately 700-donor mean. Immune exposure information for the cohort was limited to CMV serostatus. The cohort was sequenced for TCR beta chains only, and without alpha or paired-chain data the features that could be detected were limited. The study listed approximately 160 TCR beta chains as associated with cytomegalovirus. Most TCR sequences were seen in very few donors, while some public TCRs were found in many individuals. The authors suggested that the approach could potentially be extended to other disease states and immunological phenotypes. The classifier was reported to diagnose cytomegalovirus status with high specificity and sensitivity in both the original and validation cohorts. Seventeen rarely observed V segments, including chromosome 9 orphons, were excluded from the earlier analysis of almost 600 of the donors because counts were too low. Roughly uniform sequencing depth across donors was assumed in presence/absence analyses, although this assumption may not hold. A later analysis found that HLA-associated TCR beta chains were more clonally expanded and had lower generation probabilities than equally common non-associated chains. A later analysis found that most CMV-associated TCR beta chains appeared HLA-restricted, with HLA associations seemingly driven largely by CMV exposure. Broadly in line with IMGT annotations, most TCR beta V segments showed up in productive rearrangements about 87% or about 30% of the time in an earlier analysis of a few hundred of the donors. An association between a missense DCLRE1C variant and V-gene and J-gene trimming of TCR beta chains was found in a later genetic analysis and replicated in an independent cohort. In a later analysis, the rate of TCR association differed among HLA loci, with DRB1 alleles having the most associated TCRs and HLA-C alleles having the fewest. A cluster of highly shared sequence variants was judged likely to represent a technical artifact of the sequencing pipeline. When HLA alleles, especially DR and DQ, strongly co-occurred, TCR associations were difficult to assign to individual alleles. In a later analysis, several top co-occurrence clusters were reported to appear linked to parvovirus B19, influenza, CMV and Epstein-Barr virus. In vitro tests confirmed that a few of the cytomegalovirus-associated TCR beta chains recognize cytomegalovirus antigens. Linkage disequilibrium might explain the correlated functional status among segregating V segments, but an unknown experimental factor could not be ruled out. A further reported finding was that TCR beta sequences accurately predicted the HLA-A and HLA-B alleles for most subjects in the first cohort.

Library method: the immunoSEQ multiplex PCR assay. For the multiplex PCR, a mixture combining 60 forward primers for TCR Vbeta segments and 13 reverse primers for TCR Jbeta segments was used. The CDR3 region of rearranged TCR beta genes was amplified from genomic DNA with a multiplex PCR assay. On the Illumina HiSeq System, the amplified TCR beta libraries were sequenced as 87-base-pair reads. The published analysis was carried out like this. In a later analysis, roughly 80 million unique TCR beta chains were counted across the 666 repertoires, and some 10 million of these chains were shared by at least two donors. To remove PCR and sequencing errors, raw reads were error-corrected and collapsed into unique sequences using a nearest-neighbor algorithm that merged closely related sequences. V, D and J gene segments were assigned by aligning CDR3 sequences to IMGT reference sequences. For a sequence to be retained, a match of at least six nucleotides to both a V gene segment and a J gene segment was required. Rearrangements were classified as productive when the CDR3 lacked stop codons and remained in frame with V and J, and all other rearrangements were classified as non-productive. CDR3 was defined by IMGT convention, running from the second conserved V-encoded cysteine to the conserved J-encoded phenylalanine. The earlier analysis of some 540 of the donors excluded any sequence lacking an unambiguous match to a single V gene segment. In an earlier analysis of a few hundred of the donors, V segments were called functional above 56.7% productive rearrangements and were called segregating when the between-donor standard deviation exceeded 5%. A statistical classification framework was developed to diagnose cytomegalovirus status using the catalog of TCR beta chain sequences. In a later analysis, V and J genes were assigned by comparing TCR nucleotide sequences against IMGT/GENE-DB human TR gene sequences. A later analysis assigned CDR3 sequences and most-parsimonious VDJ recombination scenarios with the TCRdist pipeline. A later analysis defined each TCR beta chain by its CDR3 amino acid sequence plus V-gene family, and excluded reads lacking a unique V-gene family. To address suspected cross-contamination and a sequencing artifact, a later analysis removed around 590 highly shared, low-generation-probability nucleotide sequences. In a later analysis, a clonal expansion index for each public chain was calculated from normalized within-repertoire ranks of inferred template counts. In a later analysis, generation probabilities were computed with a VDJ recombination model fitted to out-of-frame rearrangements, and the resulting probabilities were checked against IGoR. A later analysis scored TCR-TCR, TCR-HLA and TCR-CMV co-occurrence with hypergeometric tests, applying a repertoire-size bias correction to TCR pairs. To estimate false discovery rates, a later analysis permuted the HLA or CMV assignments 20 times. In a later analysis, co-occurring TCRs were grouped using DBSCAN, with TCRdist sequence similarity added in when clustering inside HLA-allele-positive subsets. For co-occurrence clustering, repertoires with fewer than 30,000 or more than 120,000 public chains were excluded, along with about five repertoires with anomalous nucleotide sharing. TCRdb limited this immuneACCESS table to in-frame rearrangements with V and J called. A share of clones is missing; checked studies link under half to unresolved V genes, and the rest is unexplained. The V and J calls and clone size come from that table; D and trimming were worked out from the DNA. The sample profile shows 150,000 or so clones; about 70% of them were found once. The ten largest clones add up to around 7.2% of the sample.

In total, fewer than 750 healthy bone marrow donors made up the cohort. At the time of sampling, all cohort members were nominally healthy, though unrecorded immune exposures were likely present. The donor was CMV seronegative and belonged to the group of 352 seronegative cohort members. Each donor provided a peripheral blood sample, and peripheral blood mononuclear cells were used for TCR beta sequencing. Genomic DNA extraction from the blood cell samples was performed with the Qiagen DNeasy Blood Extraction Kit. Turning to this clone: Its antigen remains undetermined. Qualities for individual bases were not recorded, and no much larger clone is one base off.

The CDR3 sequence holds 14 residues, the cysteine and phenylalanine included. The read is trimmed to its CDR3 DNA, 42 bases read in frame from base 1. V gives up 3 bases and J gives up 0 bases, and the segment between their germline ends measures 7 bases. CDR1 MNHEY and CDR2 SVGAGI were looked up in the germline V gene. The sample taken for sequencing was PBMCs. Here the chain combines TRBV6-5 and TRBJ2-3; the D gene identity is not certain. The TCR sequence derives from a male donor in good health and CMV-seronegative. The CDR3 is CASSYQVSTDTQYF. The nucleotide sequence reads TGTGCCAGCAGTTATCAGGTCAGCACAGATACGCAGTATTTT.